Presented here are 20 T cell receptor beta chains from one specimen sequenced in a study of T cells in localized non-small cell lung cancer. Clones were sequenced by immunoSEQ multiplex PCR, and TCRdb holds only the in-frame ones, with some missing. The top ten hold 1.3% of the sample, which has 70,000 to 85,000 clones, 70% to 85% seen once. This specimen consisted of peripheral blood, obtained before any cancer treatment. The receptors originated from a female donor older than 55 with stage I lung adenocarcinoma.

J is TRBJ1-1 and V is TRBV7-3, with a weak D call TRBD1 (6 bases). The CDR3 sequence is 14 residues long. Germline V gene lookup returns CDR1 SGHTA and CDR2 FQGTGA. The V end lost 5 bases, the J end lost 4 bases, and 14 bases lay between the germline ends. The chain's CDR3 is CASSPDRPGTEAFF. In DNA, the CDR3 is TGTGCCAGCAGCCCTGACAGGCCGGGCACTGAAGCTTTCTTT.

The chain recombines TRBV5-1 with TRBJ1-6; maybe TRBD1 (5 bases). V lost 3 bases and J lost 8, with 15 bases in between. The CDR3 totals 15 residues. CDR1 is SGHRS and CDR2 is YFSETQ in the germline V gene. CDR3 loop: CASSWDSTSDSPLHF. For the CDR3, the DNA is TGCGCCAGCAGCTGGGACTCCACCTCGGATTCACCCCTCCACTTT.

The J gene is TRBJ1-4, the V gene TRBV6-4, with a tentative D call TRBD1 (6 bases). Trimming cost V 2 bases and J 8 bases, with 15 bases left between them. This CDR3 region has 15 residues. Germline V gene data show CDR1 as MRHNA and CDR2 as SNTAGT. CDR3 coding DNA: TGTGCCAGCAGTGACGGGGTACAGGGCGGGGAAAAACTGTTTTTT. Protein sequence: CASSDGVQGGEKLFF.

This sequence joins TRBV14 and TRBJ2-1; unclear D gene. The V end was cut by 1 base, the J end by 4 bases, with 11 bases between. CDR3 size: 15 residues. Germline assignment: CDR1 SGHDN and CDR2 FVKESK. The CDR3 nucleotides are TGTGCCAGCAGCCAAGTGGGCTCCAGATACAATGAGCAGTTCTTC. Protein: CASSQVGSRYNEQFF.

CDR3 bases: TGTGCCAGCTCACCATGGAACGGGGCAGATACGCAGTATTTT. Protein: CASSPWNGADTQYF. The chain carries TRBV18 and TRBJ2-3; D possibly corresponds to TRBD2 (5 bases). Germline CDR1 is KGHSH and CDR2 is LQKENI. This CDR3 is built from 14 residues. The V and J ends lost 2 bases and 4 bases respectively, with 10 bases between them. The full variable domain, completed using reference TRBV18 and TRBJ2-3, is NAGVMQNPRHLVRRRGQEARLRCSPMKGHSHVYWYRQLPEEGLKFMVYLQKENIIDESGMPKERFSAEFPKEGPSILRIQQVVRGDSAAYFCASSPWNGADTQYFGPGTRLTVL.

The rearrangement uses TRBV6-6 and TRBJ2-5; 10 bases are shared with TRBD1. Germline V lookup: CDR1 MNHNY, CDR2 SVGAGI (reference sequence). Losses at the gene ends were 6 bases for V and 6 bases for J; bases not matched to a gene: 7. The CDR3 length is 14 residues. CDR3 sequence reads: CASRPTGGGKTQYF. The CDR3 DNA is TGTGCCAGCAGGCCGACAGGGGGCGGAAAGACCCAGTACTTC.

This clone was seen a few times. V is TRBV7-2 and J is TRBJ2-5; the D is unclear. CDR3 size: 15 residues. Germline V gene lookup returns CDR1 SGHTA and CDR2 FQGNSA. Between the trimmed V and J ends, which lost 3 bases and 4 bases, there was a span of 15 bases. The CDR3 here is CASSLVGFGIETQYF. In DNA form, the CDR3 reads TGTGCCAGCAGCTTGGTAGGGTTTGGCATAGAGACCCAGTACTTC. Using reference TRBV7-2 and TRBJ2-5 for the parts outside the CDR3, the full variable domain is GAGVSQSPSNKVTEKGKDVELRCDPISGHTALYWYRQSLGQGLEFLIYFQGNSAPDKSGLPSDRFSAERTGGSVSTLTIQRTQQEDSAVYLCASSLVGFGIETQYFGPGTRLLVL.

Comment on this clone: A read error may account for a junction end that differs from germline. J is TRBJ2-3 and V is TRBV7-7; the match to TRBD1 covers 9 bases. CDR3 size: 15 residues. Germline V gene lookup returns CDR1 SSHAT and CDR2 FNYEAQ (reference sequence). The CDR3 region is CASSKTGGSADTQYF. The CDR3 DNA is TGTGCTAGCAGCAAAACAGGGGGCTCCGCAGATACGCAGTATTTT.

The V gene is TRBV29-1, the J gene TRBJ1-1; TRBD1 aligns across 7 bases. In germline, CDR1 is SQVTM, CDR2 ANQGSEA. Losses at the gene ends were 3 bases for V and 5 bases for J; bases not matched to a gene: 9. The CDR3 extends over 14 amino acids. CDR3 bases: TGCAGCGTTGATATCCGAGGGGGCAATACTGAAGCTTTCTTT. Encoded protein: CSVDIRGGNTEAFF.

This clone was counted between two and nine times. The genes are TRBV4-1 and TRBJ2-1, with D possibly TRBD2 on 7 matching bases. V lost 4 bases, J lost 5 bases, and 27 bases lay in between. CDR3 length equals 19 residues. CDR1 is MGHRA, CDR2 YSYEKL, per germline. The CDR3 is CASSRAYRVGGGPDNEQFF. In nucleotides, the CDR3 is TGCGCCAGCAGCCGAGCTTATAGAGTGGGCGGGGGCCCCGACAATGAGCAGTTCTTC.

The rearrangement joins TRBV18 to TRBJ2-3; 8 bases match TRBD2. The CDR3 runs to 16 residues. Germline CDR1 KGHSH, CDR2 LQKENI. Trimming at V came to 3 bases and at J to 0 bases, leaving 5 bases not matched to a gene. The CDR3 DNA reads as TGTGCCAGCTCACCCCGAGCGGGAGTAAGCACAGATACGCAGTATTTT. Translating gives CASSPRAGVSTDTQYF.

V and J are TRBV18 and TRBJ1-2; weak D call: TRBD1 (6 bases). Germline V gene sequence: CDR1 KGHSH, CDR2 LQKENI. V was pared by 2 bases and J by 7 bases, with 17 bases between. CDR3 size: 15 residues. The CDR3 loop is CASSPGVQGYAGYTF. The CDR3 DNA sequence: TGTGCCAGCTCACCAGGGGTCCAGGGGTATGCTGGCTACACCTTC. The full variable domain, rest sourced from reference TRBV18 and TRBJ1-2, is NAGVMQNPRHLVRRRGQEARLRCSPMKGHSHVYWYRQLPEEGLKFMVYLQKENIIDESGMPKERFSAEFPKEGPSILRIQQVVRGDSAAYFCASSPGVQGYAGYTFGSGTRLTVV.

This clone was picked up one time. This CDR3 reads CASSLEGTGPDTQYF. The CDR3 DNA follows: TGCGCCAGCAGCTTGGAAGGGACAGGGCCCGATACGCAGTATTTT. The V and J genes are TRBV5-1 and TRBJ2-3, with 9 bases identical to TRBD1. Losses at the gene ends were 0 bases for V and 6 bases for J; bases not matched to a gene: 5. The CDR3 covers 15 residues. From germline, CDR1 is SGHRS and CDR2 YFSETQ.

The chain couples TRBV10-2 to TRBJ2-7, with 7 bases matching TRBD2. V shed 5 bases and J 5 bases; nucleotides not matched to a gene: 9. In germline, CDR1 is WSHSY, CDR2 SAAADI. CDR3 length: 14 residues. The CDR3 sequence is CASSWEGLVHEQYF. The CDR3, as DNA: TGCGCCAGCAGTTGGGAAGGACTAGTCCACGAGCAGTACTTC.

The rearrangement uses TRBV19 and TRBJ2-5; 13 nucleotides agree with TRBD2. Germline V gives CDR1 LNHDA, CDR2 SQIVND (reference sequence). The CDR3 covers 16 residues. V lost 5 bases to trimming and J lost 2 bases; unmatched junction nucleotides: 5. The CDR3 protein is CASSGLAGVWQETQYF. The CDR3 DNA reads as TGTGCCAGTAGTGGACTAGCGGGAGTGTGGCAAGAGACCCAGTACTTC.

This chain links TRBV5-1 with TRBJ2-7; 12 bases are shared with TRBD2. Trimming removed 0 bases from V and 6 bases from J; junction bases left unmatched: 4. The germline CDR1 and CDR2 sequences are SGHRS and YFSETQ. CDR3 length equals 15 residues. In nucleotides, the CDR3 is TGCGCCAGCAGCTTGGCACCGACTAGCGGGAGCGAGCAGTACTTC. Translating it yields CASSLAPTSGSEQYF.

The rearrangement uses TRBV25-1 and TRBJ1-1; D remains unclear. CDR3 length: 15 amino acids. Trimming shortened V by 1 base and J by 0 bases, and 9 bases separated the two germline ends. CDR1 is MGHDK and CDR2 is SYGVNS in the germline V gene. This CDR3 is CASSESGDLNTEAFF. In DNA form, the CDR3 reads TGTGCCAGCAGTGAATCGGGCGACCTGAACACTGAAGCTTTCTTT. Together with reference TRBV25-1 and TRBJ1-1, the CDR3 gives the full variable domain: EADIYQTPRYLVIGTGKKITLECSQTMGHDKMYWYQQDPGMELHLIHYSYGVNSTEKGDLSSESTVSRIRTEHFPLTLESARPSHTSQYLCASSESGDLNTEAFFGQGTRLTVV.

The V and J genes are TRBV28 and TRBJ1-5, with D possibly TRBD1 on 5 matching bases. Germline CDR1 and CDR2: MDHEN and SYDVKM. The CDR3 spans 13 residues. The ends were cut back, 3 bases at V and 4 bases at J, with 7 bases in the middle. In DNA form, the CDR3 reads TGTGCCAGCAGTTTGGACATAAATCAGCCCCAGCATTTT. Its protein is CASSLDINQPQHF.

This rearrangement joins TRBV7-7 to TRBJ2-3; TRBD2 aligns across 7 bases. The J segment lost 3 bases and the V segment lost 5 bases, leaving 11 bases of the junction unmatched. CDR3 size: 16 residues. Germline V gene lookup returns CDR1 SSHAT and CDR2 FNYEAQ (reference sequence). CDR3: CASSPTELALTDTQYF. CDR3 DNA: TGTGCCAGCAGCCCCACAGAACTAGCGTTAACAGATACGCAGTATTTT.

V and J are TRBV4-1 and TRBJ1-6, with D unresolved. Germline-derived CDR1 and CDR2 are MGHRA and YSYEKL. The CDR3 runs to 13 residues. The V end lost 7 bases, the J end lost 7 bases, and 11 bases lay between the germline ends. CDR3 in amino acids: CASNSRINSPLHF. The CDR3 DNA is TGCGCCAGCAACAGTAGGATAAATTCACCCCTCCACTTT.